This T cell receptor (beta chain) was obtained from a study of T cell repertoires in cytomegalovirus infection. About the research overall: Matching HLA type and CMV infection were both indicated by public TCR beta signatures. Findings and limits, study-wide: HLA-C-restricted CMV-specific TCR beta clonotypes were dominant in the ex vivo response. Totalled public TCR beta family frequency picked out people who carried CMV plus the relevant HLA.

One entry per CDR3 protein, called by TCRdb with MiXCR from the reads. The table includes 100,000 or so distinct CDR3 sequences, 16% detected once. Ten or more counts support this clonotype. Its antigen is not known. The germline CDR1 and CDR2 sequences are SGHTA and FQGNSA. The CDR3 totals 13 residues. Trimming removed 3 bases at V and 0 bases at J, with 3 bases between. The chain is built from TRBV7-2 and TRBJ1-5; D ambiguous. The sample was PBMCs. The origin of this receptor is a human donor in good health (CMV status not recorded). Some clones in this sample may be carry-over from other donors' samples. CDR3 sequence reads: CASSFNSNQPQHF. CDR3 DNA: TGTGCCAGCAGCTTCAATAGCAATCAGCCCCAGCATTTT.